The 14 T cell receptor beta chains in this list originate from one sample, sequenced in a study of T-cell memory formation after mild COVID-19. TCRdb analysed the 5' RACE reads with MiXCR anew, one entry per CDR3 protein. The sample includes 150,000 to 200,000 distinct CDR3 sequences, around 15% of them seen just once. Sequencing was performed on PBMCs or a T cell subset sorted from them (not recorded which). The receptor source for this set is an adult woman who had mild COVID-19 (a few samples of this study predate the infection). Cell type and time point are not known.

The chain joins TRBV7-2 to TRBJ2-7; TRBD1 is a possible D gene (6 bases). The CDR3 is made up of 14 amino acids. The germline V gene has CDR1 SGHTA and CDR2 FQGNSA. Trimming removed 1 base at V and 4 bases at J, with 11 bases between. This chain's CDR3 is CASSLGNRVYEQYF. As DNA, the CDR3 is TGTGCCAGCAGCTTAGGCAACAGGGTGTACGAGCAGTACTTC.

The chain carries TRBV5-1 and TRBJ1-1; D is uncertain. Germline V gives CDR1 SGHRS, CDR2 YFSETQ. V was clipped by 5 bases and J by 4 bases, with 12 bases between them. The CDR3 totals 13 residues. The CDR3 coding sequence is TGCGCCAGCAGGGAACCCGGTGGCACTGAAGCTTTCTTT. As protein: CASREPGGTEAFF.

The chain has TRBV5-4 and TRBJ2-6; no firm D call. V lost 2 bases to trimming and J lost 1 base, with 7 bases between them. Germline CDR1 and CDR2: SGHNT and YYREEE (reference sequence). The CDR3 is made up of 15 amino acids. The chain's CDR3 is CASSFRASGANVLTF. CDR3 DNA: TGTGCCAGCAGCTTTAGGGCATCTGGGGCCAACGTCCTGACTTTC.

This clonotype was seen more than once but under ten times. The rearrangement joins TRBV4-3 to TRBJ2-1; no clear D. Germline-derived CDR1 and CDR2 are LGHNA and YSLEER. V was cut by 0 bases and J by 2 bases, with 17 bases left in between. The length of the CDR3 is 18 residues. This CDR3 is CASSQDLISQAPYNEQFF. DNA for the CDR3: TGCGCCAGCAGCCAAGACTTGATATCTCAGGCACCCTACAATGAGCAGTTCTTC.

The chain recombines TRBV6-5 with TRBJ1-2; 11 nucleotides match TRBD1. Germline CDR1 and CDR2: MNHEY and SVGAGI. CDR3 length: 15 residues. J gave up 8 bases and V 3 bases, and 8 bases lay outside the gene matches. The CDR3 is CASSYSWTGGKGYTF. For the CDR3, the DNA is TGTGCCAGCAGTTATTCTTGGACAGGGGGCAAGGGCTACACCTTC.

The gene calls are TRBV19 and TRBJ1-1; D might be TRBD1 (6 bases). V lost 6 bases and J 0 bases, leaving 17 bases between the germline ends. The CDR3 runs 16 residues. Germline CDR1 is LNHDA and CDR2 is SQIVND (reference sequence). This chain's CDR3 is CASRGSGGRMNTEAFF. The DNA of the CDR3 is TGTGCCAGTAGGGGAAGCGGGGGGCGAATGAACACTGAAGCTTTCTTT.

The J gene is TRBJ2-5, the V gene TRBV9; 11 positions match TRBD2. J lost 2 bases, V lost 7 bases, and 13 bases had no gene match. From germline, CDR1 is SGDLS and CDR2 YYNGEE. CDR3 length: 17 residues. The CDR3 protein is CASSTSGVAWEQETQYF. The CDR3 DNA sequence: TGTGCCAGCTCGACTAGCGGGGTGGCCTGGGAACAAGAGACCCAGTACTTC.

Concerning this clonotype: The CDR3 does not end in the conserved phenylalanine or tryptophan, so this is likely a read error. The V call is TRBV5-4, the J call TRBJ2-3; no reliable D call. The CDR3 runs 15 residues. V dropped 4 bases and J dropped 1 base, with 13 bases sitting between them. The V gene's germline CDR1 is SGHNT and CDR2 YYREEE (reference sequence). The CDR3 region is CASSPLEERTDTQYL. CDR3 nucleotide sequence: TGTGCCAGCAGCCCCCTGGAAGAACGCACAGATACGCAGTATCTT.

This clonotype was counted at least ten times. This chain links TRBV10-3 with TRBJ2-7, with 7 bases fitting TRBD1. CDR1 is ENHRY and CDR2 is SYGVKD in the germline V gene. With 3 bases clipped from V and 0 bases from J, the junction kept 2 bases outside the gene matches. The CDR3 runs to 14 residues. As DNA, the CDR3 is TGTGCCATCAGTGAAGACAGGGACTCCTACGAGCAGTACTTC. Encoded protein: CAISEDRDSYEQYF.

This clonotype was picked up a small number of times. The J gene is TRBJ2-1, the V gene TRBV19; 9 bases match TRBD2. Trimming took 7 bases from V and 4 from J; bases not matched to a gene: 8. Germline-derived CDR1 and CDR2 are LNHDA and SQIVND (reference sequence). CDR3 length: 15 amino acids. The CDR3: CASTVTTSGYNEQFF. CDR3 coding DNA: TGTGCCAGTACCGTGACGACTAGCGGATACAATGAGCAGTTCTTC.

The rearrangement uses TRBV20-1 and TRBJ1-2; D unresolved. This CDR3 is built from 14 residues. V dropped 0 bases and J dropped 1 base, with 9 bases sitting between them. Germline V gene data show CDR1 as DFQATT and CDR2 as SNEGSKA (reference sequence). Here the CDR3 reads CSARDPRGNYGYTF. In nucleotides, the CDR3 is TGCAGTGCTAGAGACCCGCGGGGTAACTATGGCTACACCTTC.

The rearrangement joins TRBV13 to TRBJ2-1, with TRBD2 identical over 10 bases. CDR1 is PRHDT, CDR2 FYEKMQ, per germline (reference sequence). This CDR3 is 16 amino acids long. J gave up 2 bases and V 2 bases, and 3 bases lay outside the gene matches. CDR3 region: CASSLRTSGPYNEQFF. The CDR3 DNA is TGTGCCAGCAGCTTAAGGACTAGCGGCCCCTACAATGAGCAGTTCTTC.

The chain uses TRBV9 and TRBJ2-2, with 8 bases lining up with TRBD1. With V trimmed by 0 bases and J by 4 bases, 2 bases remained unmatched. The CDR3 is 15 residues long. The germline V gene encodes CDR1 SGDLS and CDR2 YYNGEE. This CDR3 is CASSVGRGLTGELFF. CDR3 DNA sequence: TGTGCCAGCAGCGTAGGCAGGGGGCTCACCGGGGAGCTGTTTTTT.

In this sample, this clonotype turned up many times. CDR3 sequence reads: CASSSGLGPRETQYF. The CDR3 nucleotides are TGTGCCAGCAGTTCGGGACTAGGACCTCGGGAGACCCAGTACTTC. The chain combines TRBV6-2 or TRBV6-3 with TRBJ2-5; 8 bases line up with TRBD2. Germline CDR1 is MNHEY and CDR2 is SVGEGT. V lost 4 bases and J lost 5; bases outside the gene matches: 9. The CDR3 has 15 amino acids.